This T cell receptor (beta chain) was documented in a study of blood T cells in healthy people across ages. Sample-barcoded 5' priming and a J-beta primer mix drove a second PCR of about 6 to 12 cycles. The template-switch adaptor, which had 12 random nucleotides, put a tag on each cDNA molecule. TCRdb used MiXCR to reprocess the 5' RACE reads, holding one entry per CDR3 protein. The table lists about a million distinct CDR3 sequences, about two fifths of them singletons. There are 17 residues in the CDR3. The germline V gene has CDR1 DFQATT and CDR2 SNEGSKA (reference sequence). V was clipped by 3 bases and J by 1 base, with 19 bases between them.

The clonotype was recovered from a man younger than 30 in good health. V and J are TRBV20-1 and TRBJ1-5; D perhaps matches TRBD1 (5 bases). The sequenced material came from blood. For the CDR3, the DNA is TGCAGTGCTAGCTCTCGGCTGAGTGACAGCAGCAATCAGCCCCAGCATTTT. Amino acid sequence: CSASSRLSDSSNQPQHF.